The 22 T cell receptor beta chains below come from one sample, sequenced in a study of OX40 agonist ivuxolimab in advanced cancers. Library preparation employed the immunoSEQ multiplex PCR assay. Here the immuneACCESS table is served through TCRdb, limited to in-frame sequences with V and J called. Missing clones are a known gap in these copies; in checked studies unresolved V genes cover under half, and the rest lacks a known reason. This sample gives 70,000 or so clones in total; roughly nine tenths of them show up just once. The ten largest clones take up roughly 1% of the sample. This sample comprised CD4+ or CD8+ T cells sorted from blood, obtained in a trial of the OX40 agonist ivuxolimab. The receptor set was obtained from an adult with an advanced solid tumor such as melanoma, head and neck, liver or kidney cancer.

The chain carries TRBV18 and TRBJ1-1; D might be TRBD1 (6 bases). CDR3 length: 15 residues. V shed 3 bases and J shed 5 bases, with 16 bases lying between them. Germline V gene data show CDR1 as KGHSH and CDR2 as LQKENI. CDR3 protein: CASSPEGGARTEAFF. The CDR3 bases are TGTGCCAGCTCACCCGAGGGGGGGGCGAGGACTGAAGCTTTCTTT.

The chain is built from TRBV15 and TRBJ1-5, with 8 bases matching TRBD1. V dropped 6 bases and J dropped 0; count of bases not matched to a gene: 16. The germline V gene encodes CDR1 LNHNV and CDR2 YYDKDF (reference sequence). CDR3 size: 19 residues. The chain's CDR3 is CATSFGQGRNSFSNQPQHF. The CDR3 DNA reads TGTGCCACCAGTTTCGGACAGGGAAGAAATAGCTTTAGCAATCAGCCCCAGCATTTT.

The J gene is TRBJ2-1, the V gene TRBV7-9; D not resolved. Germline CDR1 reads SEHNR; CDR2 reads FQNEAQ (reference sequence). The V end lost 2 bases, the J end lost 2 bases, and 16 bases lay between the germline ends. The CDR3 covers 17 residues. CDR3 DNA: TGTGCCAGCAGCTTAAGTAGTGGGCTGCTTACCTACAATGAGCAGTTCTTC. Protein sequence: CASSLSSGLLTYNEQFF. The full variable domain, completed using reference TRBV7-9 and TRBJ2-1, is DTGVSQNPRHKITKRGQNVTFRCDPISEHNRLYWYRQTLGQGPEFLTYFQNEAQLEKSRLLSDRFSAERPKGSFSTLEIQRTEQGDSAMYLCASSLSSGLLTYNEQFFGPGTRLTVL.

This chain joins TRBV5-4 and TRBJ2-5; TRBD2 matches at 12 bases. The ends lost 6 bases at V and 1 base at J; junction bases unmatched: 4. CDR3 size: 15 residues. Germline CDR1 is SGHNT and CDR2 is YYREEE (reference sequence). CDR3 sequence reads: CASNPGLAGQETQYF. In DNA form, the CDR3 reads TGTGCCAGCAACCCGGGACTAGCGGGCCAAGAGACCCAGTACTTC.

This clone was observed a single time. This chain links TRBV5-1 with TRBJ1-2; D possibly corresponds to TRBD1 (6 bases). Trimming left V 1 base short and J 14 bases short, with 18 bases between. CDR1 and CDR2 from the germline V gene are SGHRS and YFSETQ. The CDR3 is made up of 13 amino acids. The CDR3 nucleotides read TGCGCCAGCAGCTTGTGGGGGGCAGTATTTGAAACCTTC. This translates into CASSLWGAVFETF.

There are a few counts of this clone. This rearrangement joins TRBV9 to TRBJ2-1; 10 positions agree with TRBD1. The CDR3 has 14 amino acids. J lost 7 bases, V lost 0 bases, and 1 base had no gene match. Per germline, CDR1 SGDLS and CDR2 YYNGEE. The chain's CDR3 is CASSVGGQGNEQFF. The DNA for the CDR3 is TGTGCCAGCAGCGTAGGGGGACAGGGGAATGAGCAGTTCTTC.

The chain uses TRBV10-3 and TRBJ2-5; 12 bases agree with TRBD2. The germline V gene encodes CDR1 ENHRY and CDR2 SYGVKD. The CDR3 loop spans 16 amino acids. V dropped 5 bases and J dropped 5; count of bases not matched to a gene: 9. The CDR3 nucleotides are TGTGCCATCAGTCCTCAGACTAGCGGGAGAGTGGAGACCCAGTACTTC. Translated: CAISPQTSGRVETQYF.

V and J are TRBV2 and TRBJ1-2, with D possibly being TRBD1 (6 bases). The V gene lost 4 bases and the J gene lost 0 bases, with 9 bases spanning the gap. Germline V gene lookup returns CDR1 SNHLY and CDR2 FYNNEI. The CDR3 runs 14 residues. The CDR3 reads CASSGQVPNYGYTF. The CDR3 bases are TGTGCCAGCAGTGGACAGGTCCCTAACTATGGCTACACCTTC.

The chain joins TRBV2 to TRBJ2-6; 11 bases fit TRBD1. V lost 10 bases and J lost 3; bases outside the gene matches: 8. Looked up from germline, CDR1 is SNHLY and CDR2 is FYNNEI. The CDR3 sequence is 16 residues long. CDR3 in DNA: TGTGCCATCTACGGGACAGGGGGTTTTGGGGCCAACGTCCTGACTTTC. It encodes CAIYGTGGFGANVLTF.

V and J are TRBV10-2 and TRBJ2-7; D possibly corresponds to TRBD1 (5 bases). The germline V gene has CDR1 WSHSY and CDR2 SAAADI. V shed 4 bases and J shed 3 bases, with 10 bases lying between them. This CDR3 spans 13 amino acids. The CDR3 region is CASSGYRLYEQYF. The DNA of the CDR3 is TGCGCCAGCAGTGGGTACAGGCTCTACGAGCAGTACTTC.

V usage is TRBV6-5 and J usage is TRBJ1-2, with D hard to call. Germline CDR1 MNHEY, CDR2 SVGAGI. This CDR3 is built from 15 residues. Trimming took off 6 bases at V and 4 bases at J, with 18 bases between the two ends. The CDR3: CASSSKPKGGYGYTF. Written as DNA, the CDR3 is TGTGCCAGCAGCTCAAAGCCAAAAGGAGGCTATGGCTACACCTTC.

The CDR3 reads CASSEGHEQFF. In nucleotides, the CDR3 is TGTGCCAGCAGTGAAGGGCATGAGCAGTTCTTC. V usage is TRBV2 and J usage is TRBJ2-1; D gene uncertain. The CDR3 covers 11 residues. Trimming removed 1 base from V and 8 bases from J, with 3 bases in between. Germline V lookup: CDR1 SNHLY, CDR2 FYNNEI.

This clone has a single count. Here the CDR3 reads CASSPTSGSLGNGDTQYF. The CDR3 DNA sequence: TGTGCCAGCAGCCCGACTAGCGGGAGTCTCGGCAATGGAGATACGCAGTATTTT. This sequence joins TRBV11-1 and TRBJ2-3, with 12 bases identical to TRBD2. CDR1 and CDR2 from the germline V gene are SGHAT and FQDESV (reference sequence). Losses at the gene ends were 5 bases for V and 5 bases for J; bases not matched to a gene: 14. CDR3 length: 18 residues.

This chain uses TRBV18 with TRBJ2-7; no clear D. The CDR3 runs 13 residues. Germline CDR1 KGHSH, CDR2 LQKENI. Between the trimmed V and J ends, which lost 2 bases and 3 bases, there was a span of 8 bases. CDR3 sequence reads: CASSPDKNYEQYF. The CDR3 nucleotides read TGTGCCAGCTCACCAGACAAGAACTACGAGCAGTACTTC.

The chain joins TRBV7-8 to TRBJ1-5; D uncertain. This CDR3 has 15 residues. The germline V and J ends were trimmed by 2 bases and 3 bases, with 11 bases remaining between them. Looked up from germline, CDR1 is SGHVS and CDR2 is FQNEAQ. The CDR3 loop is CASSLYSGTNQPQHF. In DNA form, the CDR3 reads TGTGCCAGCAGCTTATACTCCGGCACCAATCAGCCCCAGCATTTT.

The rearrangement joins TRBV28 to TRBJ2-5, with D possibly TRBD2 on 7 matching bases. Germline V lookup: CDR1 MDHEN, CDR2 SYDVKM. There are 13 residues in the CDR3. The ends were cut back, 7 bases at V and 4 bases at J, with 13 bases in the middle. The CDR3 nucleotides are TGTGCCAGCAACGGGGGGCATATAGAGACCCAGTACTTC. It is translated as CASNGGHIETQYF.

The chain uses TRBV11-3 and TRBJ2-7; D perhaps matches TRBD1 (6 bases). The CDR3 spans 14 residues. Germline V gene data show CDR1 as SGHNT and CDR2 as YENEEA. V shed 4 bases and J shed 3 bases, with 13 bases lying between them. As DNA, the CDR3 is TGTGCCAGCAGCTCCTCAGGGGTGAACTACGAGCAGTACTTC. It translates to CASSSSGVNYEQYF.

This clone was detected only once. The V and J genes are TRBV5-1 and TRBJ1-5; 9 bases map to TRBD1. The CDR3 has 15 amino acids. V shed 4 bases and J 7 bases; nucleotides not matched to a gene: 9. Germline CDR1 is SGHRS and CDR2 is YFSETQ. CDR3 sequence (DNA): TGCGCCAGCAGCGTGTTCACAGGGGGCGGACAGCCCCAGCATTTT. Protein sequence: CASSVFTGGGQPQHF.

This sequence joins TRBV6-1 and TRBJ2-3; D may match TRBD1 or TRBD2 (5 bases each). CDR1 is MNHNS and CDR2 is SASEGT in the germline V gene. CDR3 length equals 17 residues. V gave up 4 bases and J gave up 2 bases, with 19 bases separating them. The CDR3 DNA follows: TGTGCCAGCAGTGTGGGACCCACCACGGTAAACACAGATACGCAGTATTTT. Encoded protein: CASSVGPTTVNTDTQYF.

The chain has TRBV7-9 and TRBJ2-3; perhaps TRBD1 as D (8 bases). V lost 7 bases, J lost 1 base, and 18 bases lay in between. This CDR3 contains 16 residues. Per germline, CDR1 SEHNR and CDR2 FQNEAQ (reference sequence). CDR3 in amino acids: CASTLGRDRRTDTQYF. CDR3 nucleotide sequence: TGTGCCAGCACCCTAGGGAGGGACAGGCGCACAGATACGCAGTATTTT.

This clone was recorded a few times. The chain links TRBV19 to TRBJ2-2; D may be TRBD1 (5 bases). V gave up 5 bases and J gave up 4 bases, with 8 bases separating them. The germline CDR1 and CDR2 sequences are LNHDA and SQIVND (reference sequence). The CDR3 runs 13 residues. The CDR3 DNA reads TGTGCCAGTAGTCCCCAGGGCACCGGGGAGCTGTTTTTT. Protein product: CASSPQGTGELFF.

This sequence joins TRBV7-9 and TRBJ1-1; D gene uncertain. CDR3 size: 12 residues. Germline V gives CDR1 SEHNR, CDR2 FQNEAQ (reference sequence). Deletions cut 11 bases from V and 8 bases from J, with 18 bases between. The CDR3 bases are TGTGCCCTCACGGGCGGGAATCTAGAAGCTTTCTTT. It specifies CALTGGNLEAFF. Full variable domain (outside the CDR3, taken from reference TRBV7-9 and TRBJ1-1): DTGVSQNPRHKITKRGQNVTFRCDPISEHNRLYWYRQTLGQGPEFLTYFQNEAQLEKSRLLSDRFSAERPKGSFSTLEIQRTEQGDSAMYLCALTGGNLEAFFGQGTRLTVV.